This T cell receptor (beta chain) is from a study of CD8 T cells in Susac syndrome. The authors sequenced TCR beta from blood CD8+ and CD4+ T cells. Treatment-naive patients with stable or active relapsing-remitting disease were the multiple sclerosis controls. Random hexamers were used to reverse transcribe the RNA input (about 0.5 to 1 ug). Amplification of TCR beta CDR3 spanned 54 Vbeta and 13 Jbeta via immunoSEQ multiplex PCR. TCRdb independently ran MiXCR on the immunoSEQ multiplex PCR reads; one entry per CDR3 protein. The sample gives approximately 120,000 distinct CDR3 sequences, over 85% of which show up once; around 0.3% is in the top ten. V lost 8 bases, J lost 4 bases, and 8 bases stayed unmatched. Per germline, CDR1 MNHEY and CDR2 SVGAGI. This CDR3 is 14 amino acids long.

V is TRBV6-5 and J is TRBJ2-3; TRBD2 agrees at 8 bases. The receptor comes from a human donor with multiple sclerosis. The sample consisted of CD8+ T cells from PBMCs. CDR3 sequence reads: CASRGGLTSDTQYF. CDR3 bases: TGTGCCAGCCGCGGGGGGTTGACCTCAGATACGCAGTATTTT.